This T cell receptor (beta chain) stems from a study of T-cell memory formation after mild COVID-19. Study background: The study found TCR clusters largely donor specific. Study-wide findings and caveats: Clones contracting day 15 to 85 were balanced CD4/CD8; later expanders leaned CD4+.

This CDR3 is built from 16 residues. J was trimmed by 2 bases and V by 8 bases; bases with no gene match: 12. In TCRdb, the 5' RACE reads were re-called with MiXCR into one record per CDR3 protein. The table lists around 500,000 distinct CDR3 sequences, approximately 18% of them singletons. As regards this clonotype: Antigen: not known.

The source of this sequence is an adult woman who had mild COVID-19 (a few samples of this study predate the infection). Cell type and time point are not known. V is TRBV23-1 and J is TRBJ2-1, with TRBD2 matching 7 bases. TRBV23-1 is designated an ORF whose function remains uncertain. The specimen sequenced was PBMCs or a T cell subset sorted from them (not recorded which). DNA for the CDR3: TGCGCCAGCGGGGGGGGTGCCAGGGCTACCTACAATGAGCAGTTCTTC. Its translation is CASGGGARATYNEQFF.